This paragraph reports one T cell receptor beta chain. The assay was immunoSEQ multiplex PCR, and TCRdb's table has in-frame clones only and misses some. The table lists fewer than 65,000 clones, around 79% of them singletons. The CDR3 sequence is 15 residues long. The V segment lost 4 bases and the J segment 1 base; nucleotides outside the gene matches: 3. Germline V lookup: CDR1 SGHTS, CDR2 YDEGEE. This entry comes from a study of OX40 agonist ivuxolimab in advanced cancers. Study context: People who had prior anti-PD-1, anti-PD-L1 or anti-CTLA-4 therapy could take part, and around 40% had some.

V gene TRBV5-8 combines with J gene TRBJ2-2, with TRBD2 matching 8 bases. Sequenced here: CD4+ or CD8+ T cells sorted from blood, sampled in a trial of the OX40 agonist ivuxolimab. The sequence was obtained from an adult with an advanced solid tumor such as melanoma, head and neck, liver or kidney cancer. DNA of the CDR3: TGTGCCAGCAGCCCCGGGACTAGGAACACCGGGGAGCTGTTTTTT. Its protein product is CASSPGTRNTGELFF.